The source of this T cell receptor (beta chain) is a study of T cells in Graves' hyperthyroidism and ophthalmopathy. What was amplified from RNA transcripts were TCR beta CDR3 regions. In the first-round RT-PCR of the TCR CDR3, the HTBI primer set was used. Each CDR3 protein gets one entry after TCRdb re-called the multiplex PCR reads with MiXCR. The table includes around 520,000 distinct CDR3 sequences, around a quarter detected once. This sample holds PBMCs from roughly 10 ml fresh peripheral blood. The V gene lost 5 bases and the J gene lost 5 bases, with 6 bases spanning the gap. The CDR3 runs 11 residues. The germline V gene has CDR1 DFQATT and CDR2 SNEGSKA (reference sequence).

The V gene is TRBV20-1, the J gene TRBJ2-2; D is undetermined. The sample was blood. This TCR was recovered from a woman in her thirties with Graves' ophthalmopathy. The CDR3 region has the DNA TGCAGTGCTGGGGAAACCGGGGAGCTGTTTTTT. It codes for CSAGETGELFF.